This T cell receptor (beta chain) emerged from a study of shared clonotypes between healthy human individuals. Points from the study as a whole: Expectations were that clonotype sharing among donors would be affected by sequencing depth.

Naive CD8 cells, CD45RO-negative and positively selected for CCR7, excluded terminally differentiated effector memory CD45RA+ cells. Remarks on this clone: What it recognizes is unknown. Additional DNA sequences in this sample encode the identical CDR3.

CDR1 SEHNR and CDR2 FQNEAQ come from the germline V gene (reference sequence). V was clipped by 4 bases and J by 2 bases, with 12 bases between them. The CDR3 loop spans 14 amino acids. Profiling relied on immunoSEQ multiplex PCR, and the TCRdb table lists in-frame clones only, not all of them. Here the sample spans around 1,900,000 clones, just over 90% being singletons. This receptor was taken from a young man in good health. Some clones in this sample may be carry-over from other donors' samples. The chain links TRBV7-9 to TRBJ2-7, with D unresolved. The material sequenced was naive CD8+ T cells from PBMCs. For the CDR3, the DNA is TGTGCCAGCAGCTCATCCGGCAGCCCCTACGAGCAGTACTTC. Its translation is CASSSSGSPYEQYF.